This T cell receptor beta chain is drawn from a study of blood T cell repertoires in COVID-19. Study background: PBMCs, B-cell-depleted T cells, or T cells provided the cDNA or gDNA that made up the material.

Profiled with immunoSEQ multiplex PCR; TCRdb holds only in-frame clones, not every one. Among 200,000 to 250,000 clones listed, approximately 84% were seen once. The CDR3 is 16 amino acids. The V end lost 1 base, the J end lost 4 bases, and 13 bases lay between the germline ends. Germline lookup yields CDR1 SGHVS and CDR2 FQNEAQ. The V and J genes are TRBV7-8 and TRBJ2-2, with a tentative D call TRBD1 (7 bases). The sequence derives from a man in his forties or fifties who had recovered from COVID-19. Specimen: peripheral blood. DNA for the CDR3: TGTGCCAGCAGCTTAGTGGGGAGGACAGGCACCGGGGAGCTGTTTTTT. This translates into CASSLVGRTGTGELFF.